One and the same sample provided the 14 T cell receptor beta chains below, sequenced in a study of T cells after yellow fever vaccination. TCRdb re-derived calls from the 5' RACE reads in MiXCR, one entry per CDR3 protein. The data contain around 590,000 distinct CDR3 sequences, approximately 13% of them seen just once; the ten biggest clones take up under 15%. Sequences were derived from PBMCs, sampled on the day of the yellow fever booster vaccination. Receptor source: a young man who received the YFV17D yellow fever vaccine.

The chain has TRBV20-1 and TRBJ2-1, with 7 bases matching TRBD2. From germline, CDR1 is DFQATT and CDR2 SNEGSKA (reference sequence). The CDR3 is 16 residues long. Trimming removed 4 bases from V and 5 bases from J; junction bases left unmatched: 14. CDR3 region: CSANERGGRSHNEQFF. CDR3 bases: TGCAGTGCTAATGAGCGGGGAGGGAGGAGCCACAATGAGCAGTTCTTC.

In its sample, this clonotype was seen many times. V and J are TRBV7-2 and TRBJ2-7; possible D gene TRBD1, 6 bases. Looked up from germline, CDR1 is SGHTA and CDR2 is FQGNSA. CDR3 length equals 15 residues. Trimming removed 2 bases from V and 2 bases from J, with 13 bases in between. The chain's CDR3 is CASSLLQGQTYEQYF. The DNA of the CDR3 is TGTGCCAGCAGCTTATTGCAGGGGCAAACCTACGAGCAGTACTTC.

This chain connects TRBV20-1 to TRBJ2-2, with unresolved D. Germline CDR1 is DFQATT and CDR2 is SNEGSKA (reference sequence). V lost 5 bases to trimming and J lost 2 bases, with 9 bases between them. CDR3 length: 13 amino acids. The CDR3 loop reads CSALPPNTGELFF. For the CDR3, the DNA is TGCAGTGCTTTACCCCCAAACACCGGGGAGCTGTTTTTT.

This clonotype was picked up a small number of times. The rearrangement uses TRBV5-1 and TRBJ2-7; possible D gene TRBD2, 5 bases. CDR1 SGHRS and CDR2 YFSETQ come from the germline V gene. The CDR3 has 17 amino acids. The V and J ends lost 0 bases and 0 bases respectively, with 16 bases between them. DNA of the CDR3: TGCGCCAGCAGCTTGGCCGCGGGTGGCGGAAGCTCCTACGAGCAGTACTTC. Protein sequence: CASSLAAGGGSSYEQYF. Based on the CDR3 plus reference TRBV5-1 and TRBJ2-7, the full variable domain is KAGVTQTPRYLIKTRGQQVTLSCSPISGHRSVSWYQQTPGQGLQFLFEYFSETQRNKGNFPGRFSGRQFSNSRSEMNVSTLELGDSALYLCASSLAAGGGSSYEQYFGPGTRLTVT.

The chain employs TRBV29-1 and TRBJ2-2; TRBD1 agrees at 8 bases. This CDR3 spans 15 amino acids. Trimming at V came to 4 bases and at J to 0 bases, leaving 4 bases not matched to a gene. Per the germline V gene, CDR1 is SQVTM and CDR2 is ANQGSEA. CDR3 in DNA: TGCAGCGTTGGGCCACAGGGGGCGAACACCGGGGAGCTGTTTTTT. Protein product: CSVGPQGANTGELFF.

The CDR3 loop is CSAPTSGMIQYF. In DNA form, the CDR3 reads TGCAGTGCTCCGACTAGCGGGATGATCCAGTACTTC. The chain couples TRBV20-1 to TRBJ2-5; 11 bases are shared with TRBD2. In germline, CDR1 is DFQATT, CDR2 SNEGSKA (reference sequence). The trim removed 5 bases at V and 10 bases at J, leaving 6 bases unmatched. The CDR3 runs to 12 residues.

This clonotype was counted between two and nine times. This chain connects TRBV30 to TRBJ2-1; 12 bases are shared with TRBD2. This CDR3 has 15 amino acids. Germline trimming cut 0 bases from V and 9 bases from J; bases unmatched to any gene: 6. The germline V gene encodes CDR1 GTSNPN and CDR2 SVGIG (reference sequence). The CDR3 protein is CAWSVWLAGGGEQFF. The CDR3 DNA sequence: TGTGCCTGGAGTGTATGGCTAGCGGGAGGGGGTGAGCAGTTCTTC.

The chain has TRBV5-6 and TRBJ2-7; D may be TRBD1 (6 bases). V gave up 5 bases and J gave up 3 bases, with 12 bases separating them. The germline CDR1 and CDR2 sequences are SGHDT and YYEEEE. There are 13 residues in the CDR3. Written as DNA, the CDR3 is TGTGCCAGCAGGTGGCAGGGGAACTACGAGCAGTACTTC. Protein sequence: CASRWQGNYEQYF.

This clonotype has just a few counts. The gene calls are TRBV6-4 and TRBJ1-1; D gene uncertain. The CDR3 is 13 amino acids. V was shortened by 5 bases and J by 0 bases, with 7 bases between the two germline ends. Germline V gives CDR1 MRHNA, CDR2 SNTAGT. This CDR3 is CASSPEVNTEAFF. Here the CDR3 DNA reads TGTGCCAGCAGTCCCGAAGTGAACACTGAAGCTTTCTTT.

The chain links TRBV12-3 or TRBV12-4 to TRBJ2-1, with TRBD1 matching 9 bases. The CDR3 extends over 15 amino acids. The ends lost 3 bases at V and 5 bases at J; junction bases unmatched: 5. In DNA form, the CDR3 reads TGTGCCAGCAGTTTCAGGACAGGGGCTGACAATGAGCAGTTCTTC. It is translated as CASSFRTGADNEQFF.

The CDR3 protein is CASSQDPGRGNTEAFF. In nucleotides, the CDR3 is TGTGCCAGCAGCCAAGACCCAGGGCGGGGAAACACTGAAGCTTTCTTT. The V and J genes are TRBV3-1 and TRBJ1-1; maybe TRBD1 (5 bases). This CDR3 contains 16 residues. Germline-derived CDR1 and CDR2 are LGHDT and YNNKEL (reference sequence). Trimming pared 0 bases from V and 2 bases from J, leaving 13 bases between.

The V gene is TRBV15, the J gene TRBJ2-1, with 7 bases lining up with TRBD2. CDR3 length: 19 residues. V shed 0 bases and J 2 bases; nucleotides not matched to a gene: 13. Germline CDR1 reads LNHNV; CDR2 reads YYDKDF (reference sequence). The CDR3 region is CATSRDMGRRGSAYNEQFF. CDR3 DNA sequence: TGTGCCACCAGCAGAGATATGGGTAGGCGGGGGAGCGCCTACAATGAGCAGTTCTTC.

This clonotype was counted many times. The chain employs TRBV5-1 and TRBJ2-1; 7 positions agree with TRBD2. The germline CDR1 and CDR2 sequences are SGHRS and YFSETQ. This CDR3 contains 15 residues. After removal of 5 bases from V and 4 bases from J, the junction contained 9 bases not matched to a gene. CDR3 in amino acids: CASSPLAGEYNEQFF. The CDR3 nucleotides read TGCGCCAGCAGTCCGCTCGCGGGGGAATACAATGAGCAGTTCTTC.

This clonotype has a handful of counts. The genes are TRBV6-2 or TRBV6-3 and TRBJ2-5, with 9 bases that match TRBD2. V was pared by 5 bases and J by 2 bases, with 9 bases of the junction left unmatched. This CDR3 is built from 16 residues. Germline loops: CDR1 MNHEY, CDR2 SVGEGT. CDR3 sequence: CASSRRTSAIQETQYF. Written as DNA, the CDR3 is TGTGCCAGCAGTCGTCGGACTAGCGCAATACAAGAGACCCAGTACTTC.